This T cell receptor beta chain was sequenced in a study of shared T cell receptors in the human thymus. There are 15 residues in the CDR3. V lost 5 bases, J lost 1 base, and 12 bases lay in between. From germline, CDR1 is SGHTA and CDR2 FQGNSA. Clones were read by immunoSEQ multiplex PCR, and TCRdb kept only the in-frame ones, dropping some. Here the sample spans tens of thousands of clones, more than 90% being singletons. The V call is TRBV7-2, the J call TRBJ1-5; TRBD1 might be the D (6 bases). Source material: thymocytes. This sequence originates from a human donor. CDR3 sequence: CASSPGAFSNQPQHF. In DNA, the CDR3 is TGTGCCAGCAGCCCGGGGGCGTTCAGCAATCAGCCCCAGCATTTT.